This TCR beta chain derives from a study of T cell repertoires in cytomegalovirus infection. TCRdb independently ran MiXCR on the reads; one entry per CDR3 protein. The sample yields approximately 910,000 distinct CDR3 sequences, approximately 31% seen once. Regarding the study as a whole: The response measured ex vivo was dominated by TCR beta clonotypes (HLA-C-restricted and CMV-specific).

As to this clonotype: As yet, its antigen is unknown.

Germline V gene lookup returns CDR1 MNHNS and CDR2 SASEGT. Losses at the gene ends were 7 bases for V and 5 bases for J; bases not matched to a gene: 7. The CDR3 covers 13 residues. The chain joins TRBV6-1 to TRBJ1-1; 7 bases map to TRBD1. This TCR came from a human donor in good health (CMV status not recorded). Some clones in this sample may be carry-over from other donors' samples. The material sequenced was cultured CD8+ T cells from PBMCs, taken from culture after CMV antigen stimulation. The CDR3 sequence: CASIWEGATEAFF. The CDR3 bases are TGTGCCAGCATTTGGGAGGGGGCGACTGAAGCTTTCTTT.